This TCR beta chain was captured by sequencing in a study of Ad26.COV2.S vaccination and SARS-CoV-2 variants. Study outcomes and limitations: Similar non-spike TCR breadth was observed in recipients of vaccine and of placebo. After vaccination, reports described spike-specific CD8+ and CD4+ T cell responses as showing substantial breadth. Measures of TCR breadth and depth may have fallen short of total T cell responses.

Concerning this clone itself: Its antigen is undetermined.

Unmatched junction bases numbered 10, after V lost 10 bases and J lost 7 bases. This CDR3 region has 14 residues. Germline V gene data show CDR1 as MNHEY and CDR2 as SMNVEV (reference sequence). The method was immunoSEQ multiplex PCR; TCRdb's version includes in-frame clones alone and lacks a portion of them. The sample has some 480,000 clones, around nine tenths seen once; the top ten hold more than 10%. This sample's treatment: roughly 19 received Ad26.COV2.S at low or high dose, single or two shots; about 5 received placebo; per-sample allocation not given. Samples were taken on day 63 after the first vaccine or placebo injection.

The sample was peripheral blood, taken in a trial of Ad26.COV2.S vaccine versus placebo. The sequence came from a person between 18 and 65 years old who received the Ad26.COV2.S COVID-19 vaccine or a placebo. The chain joins TRBV27 to TRBJ1-6; 7 bases are a match to TRBD1. CDR3: CATRPGQSNSPLHF. The CDR3, as DNA: TGTGCCACCCGGCCGGGACAGTCGAATTCACCCCTCCACTTT.